This TCR beta chain was captured in a study of T cells after yellow fever vaccination (dated by TCRdb to between 2018 and 2021). Broadly, across the study: Libraries from fractions with low cell numbers were prepared with the SMART-Seq v4 Ultra Low Input RNA kit. Two healthy male donors, one aged 18 to 29 and one aged 30 to 40 years, made up the cohort. Bulk TCR alpha and beta repertoires were sequenced longitudinally to track T-cell clones before and after primary and booster YFV17D yellow fever vaccination. Blood was collected at multiple timepoints before and after primary and secondary immunization, and bulk PBMC replicates and cell subsets were isolated. Results the study describes overall, beyond this receptor: A small share of clonotypes was detected in both CD4 and CD8 compartments, with the overlap likely arising from convergent recombination. After the booster, most of the clones that had expanded following primary vaccination were detected again (about 95% of CD4 and more than 85% of CD8), which suggests that memory was broadly maintained. The secondary T-cell response was found to be weaker but faster than the primary response, with a peak reached on day 5 rather than on day 15. Because only two donors were included in the study, the extent to which the findings can be generalized is limited. Because abundant contaminating clonotypes from the bulk population could be contained in FACS-sorted repertoires, computational filtering was required.

TCR cDNA was made using 5'RACE template switching, a step that added a universal primer site and unique molecular identifiers. Priming of cDNA synthesis was performed from both the TCR alpha and TCR beta constant segments. Two PCR steps were used to amplify libraries, with sample barcodes and sequencing adapters being added in the second step. Sequencing of the libraries was done on either Illumina HiSeq 2500 (2x100 bp) or NovaSeq (2x150 bp). The source study handled its data this way. Demultiplexing of reads and collapsing into UMI consensus sequences were performed with MIGEC, and V(D)J alignment was carried out with MiXCR. Clonotypes responding to the vaccine were identified with edgeR on replicate PBMC samples, with the criteria of FDR below 0.01 and a log2 fold change above 5 up to day 15. Each bulk clonotype received a CD4 or CD8 identity based on whether the sequenced CD4 or CD8 repertoire contained that clonotype at higher abundance. TCRdb applied fastp at Q25 and MiXCR to the public reads, then kept only in-frame beta chains. Each entry merges the rows of one CDR3 protein and shows their most common DNA and genes. The V and J calls come from TCRdb's annotation, not from the publication. The sample table lists roughly 500,000 distinct CDR3 sequences, over 15% of them with a count of one. The ten most abundant clones make up approximately 14% of the sample.

The intended sense of this specimen's treatment or condition label: live attenuated yellow fever vaccine strain. At each blood-draw timepoint, two biological replicates of bulk PBMCs were obtained. A standard Ficoll-Paque protocol was used to isolate PBMCs from peripheral blood. TriZol was used to extract RNA from bulk PBMCs, CD4 and CD8 fractions, and dextramer-positive and dextramer-negative fractions. CDR1 and CDR2 were assigned from the germline V gene as MGHRA and YSYEKL. Deletion took 0 bases off V and 3 bases off J, with a span of 9 bases between the germline ends. From the cysteine up to the phenylalanine, the CDR3 has a length of 15 residues. Kept here is only the CDR3 DNA, which spans 45 bases and is read in frame from base 1. This clonotype was counted only a few times. What antigen it recognizes has not been identified. No qualities accompany the bases; no much larger clone lies one base away.

This TCR derives from a man aged 25 to 45 who received the YFV17D yellow fever vaccine. This material consisted of PBMCs, taken 15 days after the yellow fever booster vaccination. Recombination linked TRBV4-1 to TRBJ2-1; no D segment can be confidently identified. The CDR3 protein is CASSQEERSYNEQFF. The DNA is TGCGCCAGCAGCCAAGAGGAGCGCAGCTACAATGAGCAGTTCTTC.